A selection of T cell receptor beta chains follows, all from one sample in a study of blood T cell repertoires in COVID-19. This table comes from immunoSEQ multiplex PCR, and its TCRdb copy is limited to in-frame clones, with some not included. Here the sample spans under 200,000 clones, roughly 90% being singletons. The sequenced sample was peripheral blood. The receptors originated from a man aged 50 to 59 with acute or convalescent COVID-19. Each CDR3 is given with its conserved first and last residue. Each record gives: V gene, clone size, D gene, J gene, CDR3 DNA, CDR3 protein. D genes are given only for firm matches. Expanded clones get a size class; other rows say once, few or many, or leave the size out.

>TRBV6-6|few|NA|TRBJ1-5
TGTGCCAGCAGTCCATCTACAGGGAATAGCAATCAGCCCCAGCATTTT
CASSPSTGNSNQPQHF
>TRBV9|NA|TRBD2|TRBJ2-7
TGTGCCAGCAGCCCCACGGGACTACCAAACTACGAGCAGTACTTC
CASSPTGLPNYEQYF
>TRBV4-1|NA|TRBD2|TRBJ2-2
TGCGCCAGCAGCCTCTCGACTAGCGGGGGGCCGAACACCGGGGAGCTGTTTTTT
CASSLSTSGGPNTGELFF
>TRBV28|NA|TRBD2|TRBJ2-3
TGTGCCAGCAGTTTAAGTTTAGGGCTAGCGGGAGTTACAGATACGCAGTATTTT
CASSLSLGLAGVTDTQYF
>TRBV6-5|NA|TRBD1|TRBJ1-5
TGTGCCAGCAGACAAGGACAGGGCGGACAGCCCCAGCATTTT
CASRQGQGGQPQHF
>TRBV30|NA|TRBD1|TRBJ2-2
TGTGCCTGGAGTGCCGACCGACAGGGATTCCCGAACACCGGGGAGCTGTTTTTT
CAWSADRQGFPNTGELFF
>TRBV12-3/TRBV12-4|NA|NA|TRBJ1-5
TGTGCCAGCAGCCGTGATCTTGTAGCCCAGCATTTT
CASSRDLVAQHF
>TRBV10-3|NA|NA|TRBJ1-4
TGTGCCATCAGGGCACTACAGGGTGAAAAACTGTTTTTT
CAIRALQGEKLFF
>TRBV6-2/TRBV6-3|NA|TRBD2|TRBJ2-7
TGTGCCAGCAGCCCCACTAGCGGGAGGAACGAGCAGTACTTC
CASSPTSGRNEQYF
>TRBV6-5|NA|TRBD1|TRBJ2-7
TGTGCCAGCAGTAACACAGGGGTAGGGTACGAGCAGTACTTC
CASSNTGVGYEQYF
>TRBV28|NA|NA|TRBJ1-4
TGTGCCAGCAGTTTCCCCCTGGCCGGGACAACTAATGAAAAACTGTTTTTT
CASSFPLAGTTNEKLFF
>TRBV10-3|NA|TRBD1|TRBJ2-7
TGTGCCATCAGTACGCGACAGGGGGATGGGGAGCAGTACTTC
CAISTRQGDGEQYF
>TRBV10-3|NA|NA|TRBJ2-1
TGTGCCATCAGTGGACGGAGGGGCCGTAGCTCCTACAATGAGCAGTTCTTC
CAISGRRGRSSYNEQFF
>TRBV27|NA|TRBD2|TRBJ2-1
TGTGCCAGCACACTGGTGGGCGGGAGCGGTATCAATGAGCAGTTCTTC
CASTLVGGSGINEQFF
>TRBV5-1|NA|NA|TRBJ2-5
TGCGCCAGCAGCCGCTCGGCCTCCCGGGGGCAAGAGACCCAGTACTTC
CASSRSASRGQETQYF
>TRBV7-3|NA|NA|TRBJ2-1
TGTGCCAGCAGCTTAAGCGGGTTAAATGAGCAGTTCTTC
CASSLSGLNEQFF
>TRBV6-5|NA|NA|TRBJ1-5
TGTGCCAGCAGGAAGGGGGAGGGCCAGCCCCAGCATTTT
CASRKGEGQPQHF
>TRBV28|NA|TRBD1|TRBJ1-1
TGTGCCAGCAGAGTCTTAGGCCAGGGGGCGCGAGGTGGGACTGAAGCTTTCTTT
CASRVLGQGARGGTEAFF
>TRBV6-5|NA|TRBD1|TRBJ1-2
TGTGCCAGCAGTTTTAGAAGGGGGCTTGGTTATGGCTACACCTTC
CASSFRRGLGYGYTF
>TRBV5-1|NA|NA|TRBJ1-2
TGCGCCAGCAGCTTGGAAGGTTCGAGGAACTATGGCTACACCTTC
CASSLEGSRNYGYTF
>TRBV5-6|NA|TRBD2|TRBJ2-1
TGTGCCAGCAGCTTAGACGGACTAGCGGGACCATACAATGAGCAGTTCTTC
CASSLDGLAGPYNEQFF
>TRBV2|NA|NA|TRBJ2-5
TGTGCCAGCACCCTTGGGGGGTTGGAGACCCAGTACTTC
CASTLGGLETQYF
>TRBV6-5|NA|NA|TRBJ2-7
TGTGCCAGCAGTTCCATTAGGGACATCTACGAGCAGTACTTC
CASSSIRDIYEQYF
>TRBV29-1|NA|NA|TRBJ2-7
TGCAGCGTTGAAGAGAGCAGGGCCGAGCAGTACTTC
CSVEESRAEQYF
>TRBV9|once|NA|TRBJ1-1
TGTGCCAGCGGTGGTCCGGTCACTGAAGCTTTCTTT
CASGGPVTEAFF
>TRBV2|NA|NA|TRBJ2-7
TGTGCCAGCAGTGATAATGGCAGGGCCGAGCAGTACTTC
CASSDNGRAEQYF
>TRBV3-1/TRBV3-2|NA|NA|TRBJ2-7
TGTGCCAGCAGCCAAGGTGTCCCGGGCTACGAGCAGTACTTC
CASSQGVPGYEQYF
>TRBV3-1/TRBV3-2|few|NA|TRBJ1-5
TGTGCCAGCAGCCAAGATGGCGGGGGCGCGTTGGGTCAGCCCCAGCATTTT
CASSQDGGGALGQPQHF
>TRBV11-2|NA|NA|TRBJ2-5
TGTGCCAGCAGTTTAGCCAGGGAGGCCCAGTACTTC
CASSLAREAQYF
>TRBV5-8|NA|TRBD1|TRBJ1-2
TGTGCCAGCAGCCCACGGACAGGGGGTTACTATGGCTACACCTTC
CASSPRTGGYYGYTF
>TRBV7-9|NA|TRBD1|TRBJ2-1
TGTGCCAGCAGCTTAGCCCCGGGACAGGGGTACTACAATGAGCAGTTCTTC
CASSLAPGQGYYNEQFF
>TRBV6-5|NA|TRBD2|TRBJ2-3
TGTGCCAGTCAGATGCGGGGGGGTTCAGATACGCAGTATTTT
CASQMRGGSDTQYF
>TRBV5-1|NA|TRBD1|TRBJ2-2
TGCGCCAGCAGCCCGGACAGGGGACACACCGGGGAGCTGTTTTTT
CASSPDRGHTGELFF
>TRBV10-3|NA|NA|TRBJ1-4
TGTGCCATCGGTCGACAGAATGAAAAACTGTTTTTT
CAIGRQNEKLFF
>TRBV6-4|NA|TRBD1|TRBJ1-2
TGTGCCAGCAGTGGCGGACTCGGGACAGGGCAAGGCTACACCTTC
CASSGGLGTGQGYTF
>TRBV9|NA|TRBD2|TRBJ2-5
TGTGCCAGCAGCGTAGGCGGGAGACTCCAAGAGACCCAGTACTTC
CASSVGGRLQETQYF
>TRBV29-1|NA|TRBD1|TRBJ1-2
TGCAGCGTTGAGGGTAGGCAGGGGGGCTATGGCTACACCTTC
CSVEGRQGGYGYTF
>TRBV7-9|NA|TRBD1|TRBJ2-7
TGTGCCAGCAGCTCAAGGGACAGGGGAGACGAGCAGTACTTC
CASSSRDRGDEQYF
>TRBV27|NA|TRBD1|TRBJ2-7
TGTGCCAGCAGTTCAACCGGGACAGGGTTCGAGCAGTACTTC
CASSSTGTGFEQYF
>TRBV18|NA|NA|TRBJ2-5
TGTGCCAGCTCACCTAGAGAAAATTCCCAAGAGACCCAGTACTTC
CASSPRENSQETQYF